This passage covers 16 T cell receptor beta chains from one sample sequenced in a study of cytomegalovirus exposure and HLA in healthy donors (TCRdb year 2017). The protocol used for the library was the immunoSEQ multiplex PCR assay. TCRdb mirrors the immuneACCESS table, restricted to in-frame sequences. Some clones are absent from its copies; in checked studies, under half trace to an unresolved V gene, and the reason for the others is unknown. The table for this sample lists roughly 140,000 clones; about 90% of them were counted only once. 7.5% to 8.5% of the sample comes from the top ten. Sequenced sample: PBMCs. The receptors originated from a woman aged 18-35 years in good health and CMV-seropositive.

The V gene is TRBV19, the J gene TRBJ2-5; D is possibly TRBD2 (6 bases). CDR1 LNHDA and CDR2 SQIVND come from the germline V gene (reference sequence). The CDR3 sequence is 15 residues long. With 6 bases removed from V and 4 bases from J, the gap between germline ends came to 18 bases. CDR3 in amino acids: CASSQTRSFRETQYF. The CDR3 nucleotides are TGTGCCAGTAGCCAGACTAGATCCTTCCGAGAGACCCAGTACTTC.

This clone was counted a single time. The chain carries TRBV25-1 and TRBJ2-4, with no clear D. The CDR3 loop spans 17 amino acids. CDR1 is MGHDK and CDR2 is SYGVNS in the germline V gene. The V and J ends lost 4 bases and 0 bases respectively, with 16 bases between them. In DNA form, the CDR3 reads TGTGCCAGCAGTGCATATCTCCCTCGACTAGCCAAAAACATTCAGTACTTC. The encoded protein is CASSAYLPRLAKNIQYF.

This chain links TRBV7-8 with TRBJ2-5, with 14 bases aligning to TRBD2. V lost 1 base, J lost 5 bases, and 6 bases stayed unmatched. The CDR3 has 17 residues. Looked up from germline, CDR1 is SGHVS and CDR2 is FQNEAQ. CDR3 in amino acids: CASSLGLAGGPWETQYF. CDR3 sequence (DNA): TGTGCCAGCAGCTTAGGACTAGCGGGGGGGCCGTGGGAGACCCAGTACTTC.

The rearrangement links TRBV25-1 to TRBJ2-3; 11 positions agree with TRBD2. This CDR3 spans 14 amino acids. Germline V CDR1 and CDR2: MGHDK, SYGVNS. V lost 3 bases and J lost 6; bases outside the gene matches: 2. CDR3 loop: CASSDASGGDTQYF. For the CDR3, the DNA is TGTGCCAGCAGTGACGCTAGCGGGGGGGATACGCAGTATTTT.

This clone is medium-sized (0.01 to 0.1%) by share. J is TRBJ2-7 and V is TRBV9, with TRBD2 matching over 12 bases. The length of the CDR3 is 14 residues. Germline CDR1 is SGDLS and CDR2 is YYNGEE. V lost 4 bases to trimming and J lost 5 bases; unmatched junction nucleotides: 4. This CDR3 reads CASSPTSGRNEQYF. CDR3 nucleotide sequence: TGTGCCAGCAGCCCGACTAGCGGGAGAAACGAGCAGTACTTC.

This chain uses TRBV30 with TRBJ1-5; TRBD1 is a possible D gene (5 bases). Germline loops: CDR1 GTSNPN, CDR2 SVGIG (reference sequence). This CDR3 spans 15 amino acids. V was pared by 2 bases and J by 5 bases, with 16 bases between. CDR3 DNA: TGTGCCTGGAGTCCAGGGTCGGTGGAGTATCAGCCCCAGCATTTT. It yields the protein CAWSPGSVEYQPQHF.

The V call is TRBV10-1, the J call TRBJ2-1, with D perhaps matching TRBD2 (6 bases). Trimming removed 3 bases at V and 4 bases at J, with 13 bases between. This CDR3 spans 15 amino acids. Per the germline V gene, CDR1 is WNHNN and CDR2 is SYGVQD (reference sequence). This CDR3 reads CASSDGAAGYNEQFF. CDR3 bases: TGCGCCAGCAGTGACGGTGCCGCGGGATACAATGAGCAGTTCTTC.

The chain has TRBV28 and TRBJ1-2; D not certain. This CDR3 is 14 amino acids long. Germline CDR1 is MDHEN and CDR2 is SYDVKM. V was shortened by 6 bases and J by 1 base, with 12 bases between the two germline ends. Written as DNA, the CDR3 is TGTGCCAGCAGAACCCCCGGACTTAACTATGGCTACACCTTC. This encodes CASRTPGLNYGYTF.

This rearrangement joins TRBV7-3 to TRBJ2-3, with 9 bases aligning to TRBD2. The germline gives CDR1 SGHTA, CDR2 FQGTGA. The V gene end was trimmed by 5 bases and the J gene end by 1 base; junction bases not matched to a gene: 4. The CDR3 spans 15 residues. The CDR3 sequence: CASSPRTSGTDTQYF. CDR3 nucleotides: TGTGCCAGCAGCCCTCGGACTAGCGGCACAGATACGCAGTATTTT.

The J gene is TRBJ2-1, the V gene TRBV18, with 12 bases aligning to TRBD2. The V and J ends lost 4 bases and 8 bases, in that order; junction bases with no gene match: 9. This CDR3 has 16 amino acids. CDR1 and CDR2 from the germline V gene are KGHSH and LQKENI. The CDR3 region has the DNA TGTGCCAGCTCACGCATGACTAGCGGGAGTAGCCATGAGCAGTTCTTC. Amino acid sequence: CASSRMTSGSSHEQFF.

The CDR3 region is CARPQVIRYGYTF. The CDR3 DNA sequence: TGCGCCAGGCCACAGGTTATTAGGTATGGCTACACCTTC. This chain links TRBV5-1 with TRBJ1-2; D is possibly TRBD1 (5 bases). Germline CDR1 and CDR2: SGHRS and YFSETQ. The ends were cut back, 8 bases at V and 5 bases at J, with 16 bases in the middle. The CDR3 spans 13 residues.

This rearrangement joins TRBV7-3 to TRBJ2-1, with 9 positions matching TRBD2. Looked up from germline, CDR1 is SGHTA and CDR2 is FQGTGA. V lost 1 base, J lost 8 bases, and 6 bases stayed unmatched. CDR3 length: 15 residues. The CDR3 protein is CASSLMASGIDEQFF. The CDR3 coding sequence is TGTGCCAGCAGCTTAATGGCTAGCGGGATCGATGAGCAGTTCTTC.

This chain links TRBV28 with TRBJ1-2; TRBD1 might be the D (5 bases). The CDR3 runs 14 residues. Germline V gene lookup returns CDR1 MDHEN and CDR2 SYDVKM. The V end lost 7 bases, the J end lost 3 bases, and 15 bases lay between the germline ends. The CDR3 spells CASNTYPGDYGYTF. The CDR3 coding sequence is TGTGCCAGCAACACCTATCCGGGGGACTATGGCTACACCTTC.

This chain uses TRBV5-1 with TRBJ1-3; 7 bases fit TRBD1. The length of the CDR3 is 15 residues. The germline CDR1 and CDR2 sequences are SGHRS and YFSETQ. The trim removed 0 bases at V and 2 bases at J, leaving 2 bases unmatched. The CDR3: CASSLDGTAGNTIYF. CDR3 in DNA: TGCGCCAGCAGCTTGGATGGGACAGCTGGAAACACCATATATTTT. The full variable domain, in which reference TRBV5-1 and TRBJ1-3 provide the parts outside the CDR3, is KAGVTQTPRYLIKTRGQQVTLSCSPISGHRSVSWYQQTPGQGLQFLFEYFSETQRNKGNFPGRFSGRQFSNSRSEMNVSTLELGDSALYLCASSLDGTAGNTIYFGEGSWLTVV.

The rearrangement uses TRBV15 and TRBJ2-2; D is possibly TRBD1 (6 bases). The CDR3 has 13 residues. V lost 5 bases and J 6 bases, leaving 10 bases between the germline ends. Looked up from germline, CDR1 is LNHNV and CDR2 is YYDKDF (reference sequence). In nucleotides, the CDR3 is TGTGCCACCAGCCTAAACAGGGCCGGGGAGCTGTTTTTT. Translated: CATSLNRAGELFF.

This chain joins TRBV6-5 and TRBJ1-2; the D gene is possibly TRBD1 (5 bases). The CDR3 contains 15 residues. V was shortened by 7 bases and J by 2 bases, with 17 bases between the two germline ends. From germline, CDR1 is MNHEY and CDR2 SVGAGI. The CDR3 region is CASIQGPTSNYGYTF. CDR3 sequence (DNA): TGTGCCAGCATCCAGGGCCCGACCTCAAACTATGGCTACACCTTC.